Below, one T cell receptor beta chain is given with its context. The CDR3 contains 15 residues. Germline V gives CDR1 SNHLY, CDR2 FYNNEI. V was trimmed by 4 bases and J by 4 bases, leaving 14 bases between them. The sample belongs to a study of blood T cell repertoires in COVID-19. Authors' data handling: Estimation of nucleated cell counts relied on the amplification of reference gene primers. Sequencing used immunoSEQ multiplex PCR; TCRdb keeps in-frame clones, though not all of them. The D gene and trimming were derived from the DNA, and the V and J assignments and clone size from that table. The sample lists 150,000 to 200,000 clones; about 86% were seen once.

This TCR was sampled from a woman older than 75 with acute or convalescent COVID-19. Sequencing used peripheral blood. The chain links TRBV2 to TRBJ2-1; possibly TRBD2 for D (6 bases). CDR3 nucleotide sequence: TGTGCCAGCAGTGTGTTGGTTGGGGGGTACAATGAGCAGTTCTTC. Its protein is CASSVLVGGYNEQFF. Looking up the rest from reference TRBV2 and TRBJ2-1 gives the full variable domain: EPEVTQTPSHQVTQMGQEVILRCVPISNHLYFYWYRQILGQKVEFLVSFYNNEISEKSEIFDDQFSVERPDGSNFTLKIRSTKLEDSAMYFCASSVLVGGYNEQFFGPGTRLTVL.